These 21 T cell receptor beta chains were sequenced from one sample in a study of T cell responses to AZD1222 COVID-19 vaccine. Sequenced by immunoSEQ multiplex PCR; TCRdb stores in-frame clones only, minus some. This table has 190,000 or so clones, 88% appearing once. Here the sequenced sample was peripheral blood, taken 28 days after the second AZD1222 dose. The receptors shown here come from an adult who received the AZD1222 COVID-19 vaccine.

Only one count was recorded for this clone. CDR3 residues: CATSRDRGVGQPQHF. The CDR3 DNA reads as TGTGCCACCAGCAGAGATCGGGGGGTGGGTCAGCCCCAGCATTTT. The chain is built from TRBV15 and TRBJ1-5; D might be TRBD1 (5 bases). Trimming removed 0 bases from V and 6 bases from J, with 12 bases in between. The CDR3 is 15 amino acids. Germline loops: CDR1 LNHNV, CDR2 YYDKDF (reference sequence).

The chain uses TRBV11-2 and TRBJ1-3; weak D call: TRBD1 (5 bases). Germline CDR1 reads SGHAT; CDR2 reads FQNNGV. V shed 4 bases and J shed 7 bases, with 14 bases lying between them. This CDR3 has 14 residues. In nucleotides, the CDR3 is TGTGCCAGCAGCTACCGGGACCAGTGGAACACCATATATTTT. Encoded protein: CASSYRDQWNTIYF.

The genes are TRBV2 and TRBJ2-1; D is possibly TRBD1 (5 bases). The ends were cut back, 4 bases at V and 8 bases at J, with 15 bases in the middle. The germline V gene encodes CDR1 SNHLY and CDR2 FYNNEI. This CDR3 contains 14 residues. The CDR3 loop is CASSVSRRGDEQFF. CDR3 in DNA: TGTGCCAGCAGTGTGTCCCGAAGGGGCGATGAGCAGTTCTTC. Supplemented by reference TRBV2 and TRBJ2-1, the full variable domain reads EPEVTQTPSHQVTQMGQEVILRCVPISNHLYFYWYRQILGQKVEFLVSFYNNEISEKSEIFDDQFSVERPDGSNFTLKIRSTKLEDSAMYFCASSVSRRGDEQFFGPGTRLTVL.

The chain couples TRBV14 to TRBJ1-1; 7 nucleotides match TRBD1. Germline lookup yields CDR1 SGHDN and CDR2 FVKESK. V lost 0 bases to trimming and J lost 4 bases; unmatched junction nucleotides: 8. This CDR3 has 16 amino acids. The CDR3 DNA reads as TGTGCCAGCAGCCAAGATGTAGGGGGCGGGGGCACTGAAGCTTTCTTT. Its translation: CASSQDVGGGGTEAFF.

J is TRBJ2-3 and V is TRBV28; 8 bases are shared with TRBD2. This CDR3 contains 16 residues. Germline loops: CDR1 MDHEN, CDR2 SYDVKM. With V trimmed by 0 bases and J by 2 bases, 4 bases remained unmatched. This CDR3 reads CASSLWSGSTTDTQYF. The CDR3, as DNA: TGTGCCAGCAGTTTATGGAGCGGGAGTACCACAGATACGCAGTATTTT.

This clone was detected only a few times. The CDR3 region is CASSMTGHSGNTIYF. The CDR3 bases are TGTGCCAGTAGTATGACGGGCCACTCTGGAAACACCATATATTTT. The J gene is TRBJ1-3, the V gene TRBV19; D unclear. The CDR3 spans 15 residues. V was clipped by 3 bases and J by 0 bases, with 9 bases between them. The germline CDR1 and CDR2 sequences are LNHDA and SQIVND (reference sequence).

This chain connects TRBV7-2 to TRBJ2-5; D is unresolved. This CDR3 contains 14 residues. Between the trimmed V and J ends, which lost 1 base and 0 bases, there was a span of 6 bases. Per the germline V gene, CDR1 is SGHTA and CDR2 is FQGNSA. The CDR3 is CASSLDLYQETQYF. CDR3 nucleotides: TGTGCCAGCAGCTTAGACTTGTACCAAGAGACCCAGTACTTC.

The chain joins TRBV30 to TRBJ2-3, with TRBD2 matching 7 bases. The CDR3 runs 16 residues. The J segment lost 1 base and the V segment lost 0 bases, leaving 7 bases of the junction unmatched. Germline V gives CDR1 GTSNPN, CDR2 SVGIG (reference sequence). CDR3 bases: TGTGCCTGGAGTGTACTATTAGCGGGTGGCACAGATACGCAGTATTTT. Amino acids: CAWSVLLAGGTDTQYF.

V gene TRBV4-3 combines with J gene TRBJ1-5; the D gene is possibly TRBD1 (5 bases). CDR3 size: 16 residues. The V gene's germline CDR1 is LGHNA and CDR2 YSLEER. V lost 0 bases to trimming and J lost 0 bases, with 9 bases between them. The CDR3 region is CASSQDQGDSNQPQHF. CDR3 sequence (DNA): TGCGCCAGCAGCCAAGATCAGGGAGATAGCAATCAGCCCCAGCATTTT.

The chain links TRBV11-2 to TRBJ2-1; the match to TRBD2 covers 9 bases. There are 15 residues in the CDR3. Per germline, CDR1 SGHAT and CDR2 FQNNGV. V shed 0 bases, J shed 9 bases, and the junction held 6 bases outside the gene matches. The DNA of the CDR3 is TGTGCCAGCAGCTTAGATCTAGCGGGAAGTAGTGAGCAGTTCTTC. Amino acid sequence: CASSLDLAGSSEQFF.

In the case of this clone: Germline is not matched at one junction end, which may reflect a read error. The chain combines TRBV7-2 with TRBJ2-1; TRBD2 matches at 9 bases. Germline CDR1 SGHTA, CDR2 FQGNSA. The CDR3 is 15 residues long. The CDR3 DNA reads TGTGCCAGCAGATTAGGGCTAGCGGGATGGAATGAGCAGTTCTTC. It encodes CASRLGLAGWNEQFF.

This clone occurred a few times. CDR3 nucleotides: TGTGCCAGCAGTTACAAGGCCCCAGTCAGGGACACTGAAGCTTTCTTT. This codes for CASSYKAPVRDTEAFF. The V gene is TRBV6-5, the J gene TRBJ1-1, with a weak D call TRBD1 (5 bases). CDR1 is MNHEY and CDR2 is SVGAGI in the germline V gene. The CDR3 sequence is 16 residues long. V lost 2 bases and J 3 bases, leaving 16 bases between the germline ends.

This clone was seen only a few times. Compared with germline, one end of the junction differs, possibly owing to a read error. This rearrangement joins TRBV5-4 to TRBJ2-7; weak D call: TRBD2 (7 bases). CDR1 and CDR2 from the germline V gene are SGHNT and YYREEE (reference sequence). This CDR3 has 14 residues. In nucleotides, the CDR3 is TGTGCCAGCACCTTGCGGGGGCAATCCTACGAGCAGTACTTC. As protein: CASTLRGQSYEQYF.

The CDR3 coding sequence is TGTGCCAGCAGCGTAGGGGGGGTTGCCTACGAGCAGTACTTC. Translating gives CASSVGGVAYEQYF. The chain joins TRBV9 to TRBJ2-7; possibly TRBD2 for D (6 bases). The CDR3 totals 14 residues. Deletions cut 0 bases from V and 2 bases from J, with 9 bases between. The germline V gene encodes CDR1 SGDLS and CDR2 YYNGEE.

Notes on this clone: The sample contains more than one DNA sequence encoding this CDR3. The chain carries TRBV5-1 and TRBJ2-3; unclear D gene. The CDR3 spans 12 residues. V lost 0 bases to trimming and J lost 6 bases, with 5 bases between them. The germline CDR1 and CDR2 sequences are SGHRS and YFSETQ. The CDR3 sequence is CASSLATDTQYF. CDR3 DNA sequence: TGCGCCAGCAGCTTGGCCACCGATACGCAGTATTTT.

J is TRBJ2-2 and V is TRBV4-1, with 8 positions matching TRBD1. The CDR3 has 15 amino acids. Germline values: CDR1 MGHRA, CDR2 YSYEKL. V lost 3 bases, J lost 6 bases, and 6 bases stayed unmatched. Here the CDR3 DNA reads TGCGCCAGCAGCCATGGACAGGGCCCACCCGGGGAGCTGTTTTTT. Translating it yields CASSHGQGPPGELFF.

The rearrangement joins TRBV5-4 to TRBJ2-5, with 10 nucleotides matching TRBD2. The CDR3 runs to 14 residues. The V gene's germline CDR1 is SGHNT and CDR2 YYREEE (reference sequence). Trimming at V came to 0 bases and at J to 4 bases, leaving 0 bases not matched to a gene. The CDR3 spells CASSLGLAGETQYF. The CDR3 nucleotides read TGTGCCAGCAGCTTGGGACTAGCGGGAGAGACCCAGTACTTC.

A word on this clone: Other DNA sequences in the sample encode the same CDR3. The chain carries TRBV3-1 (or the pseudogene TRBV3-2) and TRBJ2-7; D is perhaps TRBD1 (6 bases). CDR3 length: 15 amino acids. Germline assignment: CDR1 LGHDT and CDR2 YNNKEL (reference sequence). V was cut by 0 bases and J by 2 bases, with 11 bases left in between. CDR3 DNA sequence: TGTGCCAGCAGCCAAGATCCGGGACAACCCTACGAGCAGTACTTC. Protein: CASSQDPGQPYEQYF.

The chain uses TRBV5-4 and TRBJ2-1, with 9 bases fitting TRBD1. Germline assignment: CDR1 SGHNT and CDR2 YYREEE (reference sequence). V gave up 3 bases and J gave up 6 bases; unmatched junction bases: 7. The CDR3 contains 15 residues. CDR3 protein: CASSWDRARGNEQFF. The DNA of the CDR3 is TGTGCCAGCAGCTGGGACAGGGCCCGAGGCAATGAGCAGTTCTTC.

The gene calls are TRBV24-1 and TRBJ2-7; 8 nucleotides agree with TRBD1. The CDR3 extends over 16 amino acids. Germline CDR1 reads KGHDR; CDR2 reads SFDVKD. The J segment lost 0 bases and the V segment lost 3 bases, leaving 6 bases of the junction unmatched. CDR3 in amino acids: CATSDPTGAGSYEQYF. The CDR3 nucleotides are TGTGCCACCAGTGATCCGACAGGGGCGGGCTCCTACGAGCAGTACTTC.

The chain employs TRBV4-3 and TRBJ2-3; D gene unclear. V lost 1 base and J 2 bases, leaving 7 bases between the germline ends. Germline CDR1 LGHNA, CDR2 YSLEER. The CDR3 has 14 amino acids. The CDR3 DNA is TGCGCCAGCAGCCAAGGGTTTATCACAGATACGCAGTATTTT. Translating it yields CASSQGFITDTQYF.